One and the same sample provided the 27 T cell receptor beta chains below, sequenced in a study of naive and memory T cell subsets. The beta constant-region primer was an equimolar mix of two oligonucleotides covering TRBC1 and TRBC2. Ligated cDNA was amplified by four rounds of PCR with nested alpha and beta constant-region primers and SP2. TCRdb ran MiXCR on the UMI-ligation and nested PCR reads and lists one entry per CDR3 protein. The sample includes over 100,000 distinct CDR3 sequences, over 30% seen only once; the top ten take approximately 0.9%. Sequenced input: central memory CD4+ T cells from blood. Receptors originate from a human donor in good health.

This clonotype came up a few times. The chain carries TRBV5-4 and TRBJ2-3; 8 bases are shared with TRBD1. Germline lookup yields CDR1 SGHNT and CDR2 YYREEE (reference sequence). V was clipped by 1 base and J by 2 bases; unmatched bases: 6. The CDR3 covers 16 residues. The CDR3 reads CASSLLGQATTDTQYF. The CDR3 DNA follows: TGTGCCAGCAGCTTGCTGGGACAGGCGACCACAGATACGCAGTATTTT.

In this sample, this clonotype turned up a few times. This rearrangement joins TRBV20-1 to TRBJ2-5; the match to TRBD2 covers 7 bases. Germline V gives CDR1 DFQATT, CDR2 SNEGSKA (reference sequence). This CDR3 is built from 15 residues. CDR3 nucleotides: TGCAGCGGCCTGACATCCGGGGAGGGATGGGAGACCCAGTACTTC. It codes for CSGLTSGEGWETQYF.

CDR3 protein: CASSSLLQGLNTEAFF. CDR3 nucleotide sequence: TGTGCCAGCAGCTCACTCCTACAGGGGTTGAACACTGAAGCTTTCTTT. The rearrangement joins TRBV11-2 to TRBJ1-1; 7 bases map to TRBD1. Looked up from germline, CDR1 is SGHAT and CDR2 is FQNNGV. The V and J ends lost 4 bases and 0 bases, in that order; junction bases with no gene match: 8. The CDR3 is made up of 16 amino acids.

J is TRBJ2-1 and V is TRBV29-1; 11 nucleotides agree with TRBD2. The CDR3 sequence is 13 residues long. The ends lost 6 bases at V and 15 bases at J; junction bases unmatched: 13. Germline assignment: CDR1 SQVTM and CDR2 ANQGSEA. This CDR3 reads CSVVVIAGGPRFF. The CDR3 region has the DNA TGCAGCGTCGTTGTGATAGCGGGAGGGCCTCGGTTCTTC.

This sequence joins TRBV5-1 and TRBJ2-1; TRBD1 aligns across 12 bases. CDR1 and CDR2 from the germline V gene are SGHRS and YFSETQ. Trimming removed 1 base from V and 7 bases from J; junction bases left unmatched: 6. The CDR3 runs 16 residues. CDR3 residues: CASSLRPGQGANEQFF. Written as DNA, the CDR3 is TGCGCCAGCAGCTTGAGGCCGGGACAGGGGGCTAATGAGCAGTTCTTC. The full variable domain, with the rest looked up from reference TRBV5-1 and TRBJ2-1, is KAGVTQTPRYLIKTRGQQVTLSCSPISGHRSVSWYQQTPGQGLQFLFEYFSETQRNKGNFPGRFSGRQFSNSRSEMNVSTLELGDSALYLCASSLRPGQGANEQFFGPGTRLTVL.

This clonotype was detected only once. This is likely a read error, given that the CDR3 carries no conserved phenylalanine or tryptophan at its end. No DNA is shown, since the ends of the CDR3 on it are uncertain; the CDR3 is the one TCRdb lists. The V call is TRBV28, the J call TRBJ1-2. From germline, CDR1 is MDHEN and CDR2 SYDVKM. From its first to its last residue, the CDR3 has 13 amino acids. The chain's CDR3 is CASSSLKYRLPLS.

The V gene is TRBV18, the J gene TRBJ2-5; 12 bases line up with TRBD2. The CDR3 sequence is 18 residues long. Trimming took 3 bases from V and 5 from J; bases not matched to a gene: 13. Per the germline V gene, CDR1 is KGHSH and CDR2 is LQKENI. The CDR3 loop reads CASSPFKGLAGTVETQYF. The CDR3 DNA is TGTGCCAGCTCACCTTTCAAGGGACTAGCGGGTACGGTGGAGACCCAGTACTTC.

V usage is TRBV20-1 and J usage is TRBJ2-7; the D gene is possibly TRBD1 (5 bases). CDR1 is DFQATT, CDR2 SNEGSKA, per germline (reference sequence). Trimming stripped 3 bases from V and 7 bases from J, with 22 bases between. The CDR3 sequence is 15 residues long. The CDR3 is CSASTGPPRVREQYF. The CDR3 coding sequence is TGCAGTGCTAGCACAGGTCCTCCTAGGGTGCGGGAGCAGTACTTC.

The V and J genes are TRBV7-8 and TRBJ1-5; the D gene is possibly TRBD1 (6 bases). The CDR3 spans 15 residues. V was cut by 6 bases and J by 0 bases, with 12 bases left in between. CDR1 is SGHVS, CDR2 FQNEAQ, per germline. The CDR3: CASSSGAISNQPQHF. CDR3 sequence (DNA): TGTGCCAGCAGTTCAGGGGCTATTAGCAATCAGCCCCAGCATTTT.

The V gene is TRBV6-6, the J gene TRBJ2-7; D is undetermined. Germline CDR1 MNHNY, CDR2 SVGAGI (reference sequence). V lost 2 bases, J lost 3 bases, and 11 bases lay in between. The CDR3 loop spans 14 amino acids. The CDR3 coding sequence is TGTGCCAGCAGTTACCATGTACCTCTCTACGAGCAGTACTTC. This encodes CASSYHVPLYEQYF.

This sequence joins TRBV6-6 and TRBJ1-1, with D perhaps matching TRBD1 (5 bases). Germline V gene sequence: CDR1 MNHNY, CDR2 SVGAGI (reference sequence). Trimming cost V 4 bases and J 4 bases, with 13 bases left between them. The CDR3 spans 14 residues. The CDR3 sequence is CASSSLTEPTEAFF. CDR3 sequence (DNA): TGTGCCAGCAGTTCGCTGACAGAGCCCACTGAAGCTTTCTTT.

This chain links TRBV20-1 with TRBJ2-3, with 9 positions matching TRBD2. Unmatched junction bases numbered 14, after V lost 0 bases and J lost 4 bases. Germline assignment: CDR1 DFQATT and CDR2 SNEGSKA (reference sequence). The CDR3 length is 18 residues. The CDR3 DNA is TGCAGTGCTAGAGATCTGCACAGGGGTAGCGGGAGCGCAGATACGCAGTATTTT. Translating gives CSARDLHRGSGSADTQYF.

This clonotype was seen only a few times. CDR3 loop: CASSLQGRTDTQYF. As DNA, the CDR3 is TGTGCCAGCAGTTTACAGGGGCGCACAGATACGCAGTATTTT. J is TRBJ2-3 and V is TRBV27, with a tentative D call TRBD1 (6 bases). The V end lost 2 bases, the J end lost 1 base, and 7 bases lay between the germline ends. The CDR3 is 14 amino acids. Germline V gene lookup returns CDR1 MNHEY and CDR2 SMNVEV (reference sequence).

This clonotype appeared once. The rearrangement uses TRBV28 and TRBJ2-7; 9 bases are shared with TRBD1. Germline CDR1 reads MDHEN; CDR2 reads SYDVKM. The CDR3 runs 15 residues. V shed 2 bases, J shed 6 bases, and the junction held 8 bases outside the gene matches. This CDR3 reads CASSLGGTGQREQYF. The DNA of the CDR3 is TGTGCCAGCAGTTTAGGCGGGACAGGGCAACGCGAGCAGTACTTC.

In its sample, this clonotype was seen a few times. The chain carries TRBV7-2 and TRBJ2-7, with unresolved D. The CDR3 covers 15 residues. CDR1 is SGHTA and CDR2 is FQGNSA in the germline V gene. Trimming removed 4 bases from V and 0 bases from J, with 13 bases in between. The CDR3 here is CASSSYLRSSYEQYF. The CDR3 DNA follows: TGTGCCAGCAGCTCATATTTAAGGAGCTCCTACGAGCAGTACTTC.

The chain combines TRBV12-3 or TRBV12-4 with TRBJ1-4; D gene ambiguous. The CDR3 contains 13 residues. The V gene lost 3 bases and the J gene lost 5 bases, with 7 bases spanning the gap. This CDR3 is CASSLFRNEKLFF. CDR3 DNA sequence: TGTGCCAGCAGTTTGTTTCGGAATGAAAAACTGTTTTTT.

CDR3 DNA sequence: TGCAGTGCTAGAGAAGCTGAACGGTTTTATAATTCACCCCTCCACTTT. Translating gives CSAREAERFYNSPLHF. The chain employs TRBV20-1 and TRBJ1-6; D is uncertain. The CDR3 consists of 16 residues. Trimming shortened V by 0 bases and J by 4 bases, and 13 bases separated the two germline ends. The germline gives CDR1 DFQATT, CDR2 SNEGSKA (reference sequence).

This clonotype was found a few times. The V call is TRBV12-3 or TRBV12-4, the J call TRBJ1-5; a weak D match, TRBD1 (6 bases). With 2 bases removed from V and 0 bases from J, the gap between germline ends came to 17 bases. The CDR3 totals 18 residues. CDR3 nucleotides: TGTGCCAGCAGTTTACTCCCGTTAGGGGGATATAGCAATCAGCCCCAGCATTTT. This sequence encodes CASSLLPLGGYSNQPQHF.

In DNA, the CDR3 is TGTGCCAGCAGCGGCACCAGCGGGAGAGGCTACAATGAGCAGTTCTTC. Encoded protein: CASSGTSGRGYNEQFF. The J gene is TRBJ2-1, the V gene TRBV7-8; 8 nucleotides match TRBD2. CDR1 SGHVS and CDR2 FQNEAQ come from the germline V gene. The CDR3 is made up of 16 amino acids. V lost 5 bases, J lost 3 bases, and 9 bases stayed unmatched.

This clonotype was observed once. This chain uses TRBV20-1 with TRBJ2-7, with TRBD1 identical over 12 bases. The CDR3 consists of 15 residues. CDR1 is DFQATT and CDR2 is SNEGSKA in the germline V gene (reference sequence). Trimming at V came to 6 bases and at J to 5 bases, leaving 11 bases not matched to a gene. CDR3 protein: CSASTGTGGLDEQYF. In DNA, the CDR3 is TGCAGTGCGAGCACCGGGACAGGGGGCCTGGACGAGCAGTACTTC.

This clonotype was seen more than once but under ten times. CDR3 bases: TGCGCCAGCAGTGAGTCTAGCATTCAGTACTTC. As protein: CASSESSIQYF. The genes are TRBV10-2 and TRBJ2-7, with D uncertain. The DNA end lines up better with TRBJ2-4; the J call may be wrong. Germline V CDR1 and CDR2: WSHSY, SAAADI. The CDR3 has 11 residues.

This clonotype has just a few counts. The J gene is TRBJ2-5, the V gene TRBV20-1; D uncertain. In germline, CDR1 is DFQATT, CDR2 SNEGSKA (reference sequence). Trimming left V 0 bases short and J 5 bases short, with 7 bases between. This CDR3 region has 12 residues. The CDR3 DNA reads as TGCAGTGCTAGAGATTTTAGGGAGACCCAGTACTTC. It codes for CSARDFRETQYF.

This rearrangement joins TRBV20-1 to TRBJ2-3, with TRBD1 identical over 7 bases. The germline V gene has CDR1 DFQATT and CDR2 SNEGSKA (reference sequence). J was trimmed by 5 bases and V by 3 bases; bases with no gene match: 8. The CDR3 contains 14 residues. CDR3 in amino acids: CSASSIQGQDTQYF. CDR3 DNA: TGCAGTGCTAGTTCGATACAGGGGCAAGATACGCAGTATTTT.

A few counts support this clonotype. The chain links TRBV6-1 to TRBJ2-5, with D maybe TRBD2 (6 bases). Looked up from germline, CDR1 is MNHNS and CDR2 is SASEGT. The CDR3 has 17 residues. The V end lost 5 bases, the J end lost 4 bases, and 23 bases lay between the germline ends. The CDR3 DNA follows: TGTGCCAGCAGTAGGGGTGGGGGGAGAGCTCGTGGAGAGACCCAGTACTTC. This gives the protein CASSRGGGRARGETQYF.

CDR3 nucleotide sequence: TGTGCCAGCAGCTTACAAGGGGCGGGCTACGAGCAGTACTTC. Protein sequence: CASSLQGAGYEQYF. The genes are TRBV7-2 and TRBJ2-7; TRBD1 or TRBD2 may be the D gene (5 bases each). Looked up from germline, CDR1 is SGHTA and CDR2 is FQGNSA. The CDR3 is made up of 14 amino acids. The germline V and J ends were trimmed by 2 bases and 3 bases, with 11 bases remaining between them.

V usage is TRBV5-4 and J usage is TRBJ2-3; no clear D gene. CDR3 length: 16 residues. Per germline, CDR1 SGHNT and CDR2 YYREEE (reference sequence). V was pared by 0 bases and J by 0 bases, with 11 bases between. The chain's CDR3 is CASSLGASRSTDTQYF. The CDR3 DNA reads TGTGCCAGCAGCTTGGGCGCCAGCAGAAGCACAGATACGCAGTATTTT.

This clonotype turned up a few times. This chain joins TRBV28 and TRBJ2-2, with TRBD2 matching 10 bases. This CDR3 spans 18 amino acids. V lost 1 base, J lost 0 bases, and 5 bases stayed unmatched. From germline, CDR1 is MDHEN and CDR2 SYDVKM. The CDR3 DNA follows: TGTGCCAGCAGTTTATCTACTAGCGGGAATGCGAACACCGGGGAGCTGTTTTTT. This gives the protein CASSLSTSGNANTGELFF. The whole variable domain, remainder taken from reference TRBV28 and TRBJ2-2, is DVKVTQSSRYLVKRTGEKVFLECVQDMDHENMFWYRQDPGLGLRLIYFSYDVKMKEKGDIPEGYSVSREKKERFSLILESASTNQTSMYLCASSLSTSGNANTGELFFGEGSRLTVL.